The 27 T cell receptor beta chains below all came from one sample that was sequenced in a study of T cells in Graves' hyperthyroidism and ophthalmopathy. From RNA transcripts, TCR beta CDR3 regions were amplified. With the HTBI primer set, the TCR CDR3 went through a first round of RT-PCR. TCRdb reprocessed the multiplex PCR reads via MiXCR and lists one record per CDR3 protein. In the table there are 650,000 to 750,000 distinct CDR3 sequences, 12% to 15% of which are singletons. The sequencing sample was made of blood. The receptors derive from a woman between 18 and 30 years old with Graves' hyperthyroidism.

This clonotype was found many times. The chain couples TRBV6-1 to TRBJ1-6, with 7 bases matching TRBD1. CDR3 length equals 13 residues. J gave up 9 bases and V 6 bases, and 5 bases lay outside the gene matches. Germline assignment: CDR1 MNHNS and CDR2 SASEGT. DNA for the CDR3: TGTGCCAGCAGCGGGACAGCTACTTCACCCCTCCACTTT. This codes for CASSGTATSPLHF.

The table lists this clonotype with many counts. The CDR3 loop reads CASSQDIYSSYEQYF. CDR3 in DNA: TGTGCCAGCAGCCAAGATATTTACAGTTCCTACGAGCAGTACTTC. The chain employs TRBV3-1 and TRBJ2-7; D gene ambiguous. Trimming took off 0 bases at V and 1 base at J, with 10 bases between the two ends. The CDR3 is made up of 15 amino acids. In germline, CDR1 is LGHDT, CDR2 YNNKEL (reference sequence).

The gene calls are TRBV27 and TRBJ1-6; 11 bases line up with TRBD1. There are 14 residues in the CDR3. The V segment lost 3 bases and the J segment 10 bases; nucleotides outside the gene matches: 2. Germline lookup yields CDR1 MNHEY and CDR2 SMNVEV (reference sequence). The CDR3 DNA sequence: TGTGCCAGCAGTTTTGGGACAGGGGGGTCACCCCTCCACTTT. Its protein product is CASSFGTGGSPLHF.

The chain couples TRBV6-1 to TRBJ2-7; D may correspond to TRBD1 or TRBD2 (5 bases each). CDR3 length equals 14 residues. Trimming pared 6 bases from V and 0 bases from J, leaving 12 bases between. CDR1 MNHNS and CDR2 SASEGT come from the germline V gene. CDR3 residues: CASRGTERSYEQYF. DNA of the CDR3: TGTGCCAGCAGGGGGACGGAGCGCTCCTACGAGCAGTACTTC.

This clonotype occurred many times. The rearrangement joins TRBV6-2 or TRBV6-3 to TRBJ2-7; TRBD1 matches 8 bases. Germline V gene data show CDR1 as MNHEY and CDR2 as SVGEGT. J was trimmed by 3 bases and V by 3 bases; bases with no gene match: 7. The CDR3 has 15 residues. The CDR3 DNA sequence: TGTGCCAGCAGTTATGCGGGACAGGAGCTCTACGAGCAGTACTTC. It is translated as CASSYAGQELYEQYF.

The chain links TRBV20-1 to TRBJ2-3, with 9 positions matching TRBD2. The J segment lost 5 bases and the V segment lost 4 bases, leaving 4 bases of the junction unmatched. The CDR3 spans 13 residues. Germline V gene lookup returns CDR1 DFQATT and CDR2 SNEGSKA (reference sequence). The CDR3 is CSATSGKRDTQYF. In nucleotides, the CDR3 is TGCAGTGCTACTAGCGGGAAGCGAGATACGCAGTATTTT.

The V gene is TRBV30, the J gene TRBJ2-2, with D unresolved. V was cut by 5 bases and J by 5 bases, with 6 bases left in between. Germline CDR1 and CDR2: GTSNPN and SVGIG (reference sequence). CDR3 length: 11 residues. DNA for the CDR3: TGTGCCTGGGGGCCGACCGGGGAGCTGTTTTTT. It is translated as CAWGPTGELFF.

Remarks on this clonotype: A read error is possible here, since a much larger clone lies one base away. Since no conserved phenylalanine or tryptophan closes the CDR3, a read error is the likely cause. Here the CDR3 reads CSAHRDFAYNEQFL. CDR3 in DNA: TGCAGTGCTCACCGGGACTTCGCCTACAATGAGCAGTTCCTC. This sequence joins TRBV20-1 and TRBJ2-1; TRBD2 might be the D (6 bases). The germline V and J ends were trimmed by 5 bases and 2 bases, with 13 bases remaining between them. This CDR3 has 14 residues. Germline V gene lookup returns CDR1 DFQATT and CDR2 SNEGSKA (reference sequence).

This clonotype was seen many times. The rearrangement links TRBV11-2 to TRBJ2-7, with D unclear. The CDR3 spans 13 residues. V lost 5 bases and J lost 3, with 11 bases in between. Germline loops: CDR1 SGHAT, CDR2 FQNNGV. The CDR3 nucleotides are TGTGCCAGCAGCGACCTTGACGGCTACGAGCAGTACTTC. This codes for CASSDLDGYEQYF.

This chain connects TRBV7-2 to TRBJ2-3, with D perhaps matching TRBD2 (5 bases). The CDR3 spans 14 residues. The V end lost 5 bases, the J end lost 0 bases, and 9 bases lay between the germline ends. Germline V CDR1 and CDR2: SGHTA, FQGNSA. CDR3 sequence: CASSQRSSTDTQYF. DNA for the CDR3: TGTGCCAGCAGCCAGCGGTCTAGCACAGATACGCAGTATTTT.

This clonotype has at least ten counts. This chain links TRBV11-1 with TRBJ2-1; 15 bases fit TRBD2. Germline trimming cut 5 bases from V and 8 bases from J; bases unmatched to any gene: 10. This CDR3 contains 17 residues. CDR1 and CDR2 (germline): SGHAT, FQDESV (reference sequence). The CDR3 protein is CASSPGLAGGPGYEQFF. For the CDR3, the DNA is TGTGCCAGCAGCCCCGGACTAGCGGGAGGGCCAGGATATGAGCAGTTCTTC.

This clonotype was observed at least ten times. The V call is TRBV2, the J call TRBJ1-4; 7 nucleotides match TRBD1. CDR1 SNHLY and CDR2 FYNNEI come from the germline V gene. This CDR3 comprises 14 residues. J gave up 8 bases and V 5 bases, and 8 bases lay outside the gene matches. The DNA for the CDR3 is TGTGCCAGCAGTCGGACAGGTTTCGGCGAAAAACTGTTTTTT. It yields the protein CASSRTGFGEKLFF.

The genes are TRBV7-2 and TRBJ2-7, with 11 nucleotides matching TRBD1. The CDR3 contains 14 residues. CDR1 is SGHTA and CDR2 is FQGNSA in the germline V gene. The V gene end was trimmed by 5 bases and the J gene end by 7 bases; junction bases not matched to a gene: 7. The CDR3, as DNA: TGTGCCAGCAGCGATTGGACAGGGGGCGGGGAGCAGTACTTC. Translation: CASSDWTGGGEQYF.

This clonotype came up a few times. J is TRBJ2-1 and V is TRBV6-1; 7 bases line up with TRBD2. The CDR3 length is 12 residues. The ends lost 5 bases at V and 10 bases at J; junction bases unmatched: 5. Germline CDR1 and CDR2: MNHNS and SASEGT. CDR3: CASSSGRGEQFF. CDR3 sequence (DNA): TGTGCCAGCAGTTCGGGGCGGGGGGAGCAGTTCTTC.

This clonotype came up many times. The chain carries TRBV2 and TRBJ1-1, with 8 positions matching TRBD1. Germline V gene sequence: CDR1 SNHLY, CDR2 FYNNEI. This CDR3 spans 17 amino acids. V lost 2 bases, J lost 11 bases, and 19 bases stayed unmatched. The DNA for the CDR3 is TGTGCCAGCAGTGAACCGCCCCTACGACAGGGGCCGAGTAGGGCTTTCTTT. Its translation: CASSEPPLRQGPSRAFF.

This clonotype came up a few times. This sequence joins TRBV19 and TRBJ2-2, with D tentatively TRBD1 (7 bases). Germline assignment: CDR1 LNHDA and CDR2 SQIVND (reference sequence). This CDR3 is 14 amino acids long. The V end lost 5 bases, the J end lost 4 bases, and 11 bases lay between the germline ends. CDR3: CASSAGQSTGELFF. CDR3 DNA: TGTGCCAGTAGTGCGGGACAGTCCACCGGGGAGCTGTTTTTT.

Concerning this clonotype itself: This sequence may be a read error, since a much larger clone differs from it by one base. The gene calls are TRBV7-2 and TRBJ2-1, with unresolved D. Deletions cut 1 base from V and 12 bases from J, with 10 bases between. The CDR3 is 12 residues long. Germline V lookup: CDR1 SGHTA, CDR2 FQGNSA. The CDR3 DNA reads TGTGCCAGCAGCTTAGTTCAAAAGGGGCAGTTCTTC. The encoded protein is CASSLVQKGQFF.

The genes are TRBV19 and TRBJ2-2, with unresolved D. This CDR3 is built from 14 residues. CDR1 is LNHDA and CDR2 is SQIVND in the germline V gene (reference sequence). V was trimmed by 1 base and J by 3 bases, leaving 6 bases between them. The CDR3 sequence is CASSIGSYTGELFF. Written as DNA, the CDR3 is TGTGCCAGTAGTATAGGGTCCTACACCGGGGAGCTGTTTTTT.

Many counts were recorded for this clonotype. The CDR3 DNA is TGTGCCAGCAGTGGGGGTTGGGCAGGGCATGGCTACACCTTC. Translated: CASSGGWAGHGYTF. The chain links TRBV2 to TRBJ1-2; weak D call: TRBD1 (5 bases). Trimming took 4 bases from V and 6 from J, leaving 15 bases between them. The CDR3 is 14 residues long. Germline V gene data show CDR1 as SNHLY and CDR2 as FYNNEI.

Many counts were recorded for this clonotype. The rearrangement uses TRBV2 and TRBJ1-1; D not resolved. The CDR3 is 11 amino acids. Trimming left V 7 bases short and J 6 bases short, with 9 bases between. Germline V lookup: CDR1 SNHLY, CDR2 FYNNEI. CDR3 amino acids: CASNTWAEAFF. The CDR3 DNA reads as TGTGCCAGCAATACTTGGGCTGAAGCTTTCTTT.

Ten or more counts support this clonotype. V usage is TRBV12-3 or TRBV12-4 and J usage is TRBJ2-5; D not resolved. Trimming removed 2 bases at V and 2 bases at J, with 6 bases between. The CDR3 runs 13 residues. The CDR3 DNA follows: TGTGCCAGCAGTTTACATAGGCAAGAGACCCAGTACTTC. Translated: CASSLHRQETQYF.

This clonotype was detected only a few times. The chain carries TRBV7-2 and TRBJ2-7; 8 bases align to TRBD1. From germline, CDR1 is SGHTA and CDR2 FQGNSA. With V trimmed by 5 bases and J by 6 bases, 6 bases remained unmatched. CDR3 size: 13 residues. CDR3 residues: CASSRKTGGEQYF. The CDR3, as DNA: TGTGCCAGCAGCCGTAAAACAGGGGGCGAGCAGTACTTC.

V usage is TRBV7-3 and J usage is TRBJ2-1, with 7 bases fitting TRBD2. CDR3 size: 13 residues. The V and J ends lost 0 bases and 13 bases, in that order; junction bases with no gene match: 6. Germline-derived CDR1 and CDR2 are SGHTA and FQGTGA. In nucleotides, the CDR3 is TGTGCCAGCAGCTTAACCCTGGGGGAGGGTCAGTTCTTC. Translated: CASSLTLGEGQFF.

Only a few counts were recorded for this clonotype. CDR3 bases: TGCGCCAGCAGACTGAGGCTGTGGACTAGCAGGTTCTTC. Amino acid sequence: CASRLRLWTSRFF. V usage is TRBV4-1 and J usage is TRBJ2-1; 8 positions match TRBD2. V was clipped by 6 bases and J by 15 bases; unmatched bases: 13. Germline lookup yields CDR1 MGHRA and CDR2 YSYEKL. This CDR3 has 13 residues.

This clonotype was picked up a small number of times. The CDR3 is CSATAGYINYGYTF. DNA for the CDR3: TGCAGTGCCACGGCCGGATATATTAACTATGGCTACACCTTC. The rearrangement uses TRBV20-1 and TRBJ1-2; D ambiguous. This CDR3 contains 14 residues. Germline V CDR1 and CDR2: DFQATT, SNEGSKA (reference sequence). V was pared by 6 bases and J by 1 base, with 15 bases between.

This clonotype was observed many times. V usage is TRBV30 and J usage is TRBJ2-1; D perhaps matches TRBD2 (5 bases). Germline V gene sequence: CDR1 GTSNPN, CDR2 SVGIG (reference sequence). The CDR3 length is 13 residues. The germline V and J ends were trimmed by 0 bases and 9 bases, with 12 bases remaining between them. This chain's CDR3 is CAWSVLIRGEQFF. The CDR3 region has the DNA TGTGCCTGGAGTGTATTAATCCGGGGTGAGCAGTTCTTC.

The gene calls are TRBV6-5 and TRBJ1-5, with a weak D call TRBD1 (6 bases). Trimming removed 0 bases from V and 3 bases from J, with 9 bases in between. This CDR3 has 15 residues. Germline V gives CDR1 MNHEY, CDR2 SVGAGI. The CDR3, as DNA: TGTGCCAGCAGTTACTCGGGACAAACCAATCAGCCCCAGCATTTT. Protein: CASSYSGQTNQPQHF.